One sample yielded the 18 T cell receptor beta chains listed below, sequenced in a study of blood T cell repertoires in COVID-19. Sequencing was performed with immunoSEQ multiplex PCR; in TCRdb, only in-frame clones are kept and a portion is missing. In the table there are fewer than 200,000 clones, roughly 80% of which are singletons. The specimen was peripheral blood. These receptors were taken from a human donor in a cohort sampled during active COVID-19.

This clone was counted between two and nine times. The CDR3 DNA follows: TGTGCCAGCAGCTTGGCTGGGCGTAACACCTACGAGCAGTACTTC. Protein: CASSLAGRNTYEQYF. This chain joins TRBV5-4 and TRBJ2-7; D ambiguous. This CDR3 has 15 amino acids. Germline CDR1 SGHNT, CDR2 YYREEE (reference sequence). Trimming pared 0 bases from V and 2 bases from J, leaving 12 bases between.

This CDR3 is CASSLVTAGYTF. The CDR3 DNA is TGTGCCAGCAGCTTGGTGACAGCAGGCTACACCTTC. This rearrangement joins TRBV5-6 to TRBJ1-2, with D tentatively TRBD1 (5 bases). This CDR3 region has 12 residues. The V end was cut by 0 bases, the J end by 8 bases, with 8 bases between. The germline V gene has CDR1 SGHDT and CDR2 YYEEEE.

The sample holds one count of this clone. The chain combines TRBV15 with TRBJ2-7; maybe TRBD2 (6 bases). The CDR3 sequence is 15 residues long. The germline gives CDR1 LNHNV, CDR2 YYDKDF (reference sequence). V gave up 4 bases and J gave up 5 bases, with 18 bases separating them. CDR3 residues: CATSTGRLRRNEQYF. The DNA of the CDR3 is TGTGCCACCAGCACAGGGAGGCTGCGGAGGAACGAGCAGTACTTC.

The chain employs TRBV5-5 and TRBJ2-3; 7 bases are shared with TRBD1. This CDR3 is built from 16 residues. In germline, CDR1 is SGHKS, CDR2 YYEKEE (reference sequence). Germline trimming cut 0 bases from V and 9 bases from J; bases unmatched to any gene: 13. CDR3 coding DNA: TGTGCCAGCAGCTTGGAAGGGGGCGCAGGTTTGATCACGCAGTATTTT. This sequence encodes CASSLEGGAGLITQYF.

J is TRBJ2-7 and V is TRBV14, with TRBD1 matching 9 bases. Losses at the gene ends were 2 bases for V and 1 base for J; bases not matched to a gene: 6. The CDR3 is 16 residues long. The V gene's germline CDR1 is SGHDN and CDR2 FVKESK. CDR3 residues: CASSQRLTGGSYEQYF. In DNA form, the CDR3 reads TGTGCCAGCAGCCAACGTTTGACAGGGGGTTCCTACGAGCAGTACTTC.

Here the CDR3 DNA reads TGTGCCAGCAGTTATCCCCTGGACAGTTTCAAAAACATTCAGTACTTC. Translating it yields CASSYPLDSFKNIQYF. The V and J genes are TRBV6-6 and TRBJ2-4, with D possibly TRBD1 on 6 matching bases. The CDR3 extends over 16 amino acids. V lost 3 bases to trimming and J lost 3 bases, with 15 bases between them. Germline V CDR1 and CDR2: MNHNY, SVGAGI (reference sequence).

This clone occurred once. V is TRBV11-3 and J is TRBJ2-7; TRBD2 might be the D (5 bases). Germline V gene sequence: CDR1 SGHNT, CDR2 YENEEA. The V end was cut by 5 bases, the J end by 6 bases, with 11 bases between. This CDR3 is 12 amino acids long. CDR3 protein: CASSGEGSEQYF. CDR3 bases: TGTGCCAGCAGCGGCGAGGGAAGCGAGCAGTACTTC.

The rearrangement uses TRBV5-6 and TRBJ1-1, with D perhaps TRBD1 (5 bases). V gave up 2 bases and J gave up 5 bases, with 13 bases separating them. This CDR3 has 14 residues. Germline V lookup: CDR1 SGHDT, CDR2 YYEEEE. The CDR3 nucleotides read TGTGCCAGCAGCTTTTTGCCCAAGGGGACTGAAGCTTTCTTT. This gives the protein CASSFLPKGTEAFF.

The gene calls are TRBV5-6 and TRBJ2-7; 9 nucleotides agree with TRBD1. With 0 bases clipped from V and 4 bases from J, the junction kept 5 bases outside the gene matches. The length of the CDR3 is 15 residues. Germline CDR1 and CDR2: SGHDT and YYEEEE. CDR3 residues: CASSLEVDRGYEQYF. The CDR3 DNA reads as TGTGCCAGCAGCTTGGAGGTGGACAGGGGATACGAGCAGTACTTC.

This clone was detected only once. The CDR3 nucleotides are TGTGCCAGCAGTTTGTCCGGGACAGGGGCTGAAAAACTGTTTTTT. Protein: CASSLSGTGAEKLFF. The V gene is TRBV6-5, the J gene TRBJ1-4, with TRBD1 identical over 10 bases. The trim removed 4 bases at V and 7 bases at J, leaving 6 bases unmatched. The germline V gene encodes CDR1 MNHEY and CDR2 SVGAGI. CDR3 size: 15 residues.

The chain employs TRBV5-1 and TRBJ2-7; D may be TRBD2 (7 bases). CDR3 length: 13 residues. V was shortened by 4 bases and J by 6 bases, with 14 bases between the two germline ends. Germline CDR1 reads SGHRS; CDR2 reads YFSETQ. DNA for the CDR3: TGCGCCAGCAGCGCAACAGGGACTACCGAGCAGTACTTC. It specifies CASSATGTTEQYF.

This chain joins TRBV21-1 and TRBJ1-5; TRBD1 reflects the table's D call only, with no check against the DNA. TRBV21-1 represents a pseudogene. The CDR3 spans 18 residues. The CDR3 sequence is CASSMDRGPAGPDQPQHF. The CDR3 DNA reads TGTGCCAGCAGCATGGACAGGGGGCCGGCGGGACCCGATCAGCCCCAGCATTTT.

The count of this clone is one. One junction end does not reproduce the germline sequence, and a read error may be involved. The chain couples TRBV7-7 to TRBJ2-7; 10 bases line up with TRBD1. This CDR3 has 15 amino acids. The germline V gene has CDR1 SSHAT and CDR2 FNYEAQ (reference sequence). Here the CDR3 DNA reads TGTGCTAGCAGCTTAGGACAGGGGGGTTCCTACGAGCAGTACTTC. This gives the protein CASSLGQGGSYEQYF.

The rearrangement links TRBV12-3 or TRBV12-4 to TRBJ1-1; D possibly corresponds to TRBD1 (5 bases). The CDR3 length is 12 residues. Trimming stripped 3 bases from V and 11 bases from J, with 13 bases between. CDR3 in DNA: TGTGCCAGCAGTTTGGGCTTTCGGGGGGCTTTCTTT. Amino acids: CASSLGFRGAFF.

This rearrangement joins TRBV30 to TRBJ2-7; TRBD2 might be the D (5 bases). CDR1 GTSNPN and CDR2 SVGIG come from the germline V gene (reference sequence). Trimming cost V 2 bases and J 3 bases, with 17 bases left between them. The CDR3 has 15 amino acids. CDR3 sequence reads: CAWSLEEGWGYEQYF. The DNA of the CDR3 is TGTGCCTGGAGTTTAGAAGAGGGATGGGGCTACGAGCAGTACTTC. Full variable domain (rest looked up from reference TRBV30 and TRBJ2-7): SQTIHQWPATLVQPVGSPLSLECTVEGTSNPNLYWYRQAAGRGLQLLFYSVGIGQISSEVPQNLSASRPQDRQFILSSKKLLLSDSGFYLCAWSLEEGWGYEQYFGPGTRLTVT.

The chain has TRBV5-1 and TRBJ2-2; D perhaps matches TRBD1 (7 bases). The germline CDR1 and CDR2 sequences are SGHRS and YFSETQ. The CDR3 covers 16 residues. V was trimmed by 4 bases and J by 2 bases, leaving 15 bases between them. The CDR3, as DNA: TGCGCCAGCAGCCTTGGGGGGACAGTCAACACCGGGGAGCTGTTTTTT. Its protein product is CASSLGGTVNTGELFF.

V usage is TRBV3-1 (or the pseudogene TRBV3-2) and J usage is TRBJ2-5; TRBD2 matches at 12 bases. Losses at the gene ends were 3 bases for V and 3 bases for J; bases not matched to a gene: 2. Germline assignment: CDR1 LGHDT and CDR2 YNNKEL (reference sequence). This CDR3 region has 15 residues. CDR3 nucleotides: TGTGCCAGCAGCCACGCTAGCGGGGGGGAAGAGACCCAGTACTTC. It is translated as CASSHASGGEETQYF.

CDR3 in amino acids: CASSISGTGVNTEAFF. In DNA form, the CDR3 reads TGTGCCAGTAGTATAAGTGGGACAGGGGTTAACACTGAAGCTTTCTTT. The chain recombines TRBV19 with TRBJ1-1, with 10 bases fitting TRBD1. CDR1 is LNHDA and CDR2 is SQIVND in the germline V gene (reference sequence). The J segment lost 2 bases and the V segment lost 2 bases, leaving 5 bases of the junction unmatched. This CDR3 spans 16 amino acids.